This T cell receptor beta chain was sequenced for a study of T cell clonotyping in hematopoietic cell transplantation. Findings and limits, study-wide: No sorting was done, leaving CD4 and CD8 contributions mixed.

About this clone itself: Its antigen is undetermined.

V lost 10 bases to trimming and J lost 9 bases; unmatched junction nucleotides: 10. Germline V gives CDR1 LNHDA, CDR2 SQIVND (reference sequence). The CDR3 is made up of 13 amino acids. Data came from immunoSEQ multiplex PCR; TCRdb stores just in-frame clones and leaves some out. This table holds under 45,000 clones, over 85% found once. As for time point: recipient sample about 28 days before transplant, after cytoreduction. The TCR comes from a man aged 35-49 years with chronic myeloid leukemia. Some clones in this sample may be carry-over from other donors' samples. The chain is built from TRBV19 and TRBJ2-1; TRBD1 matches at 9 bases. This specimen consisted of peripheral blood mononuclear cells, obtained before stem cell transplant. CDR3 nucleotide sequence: TGTGCCACCATCGGACAGGGGAATAGTGAGCAGTTCTTC. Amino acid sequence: CATIGQGNSEQFF.